This passage covers 29 T cell receptor beta chains from one sample sequenced in a study of T cell repertoires in cytomegalovirus infection. Via MiXCR, TCRdb re-called the reads, giving one row per CDR3 protein. Among 65,000 to 90,000 distinct CDR3 sequences listed, 3% to 4% were seen once. Sequenced input: PBMCs. These TCRs come from a human donor in good health (CMV status not recorded). Some clones in this sample may be carry-over from other donors' samples.

On this clonotype: A clone one base away is much larger, so this may be a read error. The chain carries TRBV7-2 and TRBJ2-7; D possibly corresponds to TRBD1 (5 bases). The CDR3 length is 12 residues. Trimming took off 5 bases at V and 7 bases at J, with 12 bases between the two ends. Per germline, CDR1 SGHTA and CDR2 FQGNSA. CDR3 residues: CASSPTVGEQYF. CDR3 sequence (DNA): TGTGCCAGCAGCCCGACAGTGGGGGAGCAGTACTTC.

This clonotype was recorded at least ten times. This chain joins TRBV7-2 and TRBJ1-2; the match to TRBD1 covers 11 bases. Trimming at V came to 6 bases and at J to 6 bases, leaving 9 bases not matched to a gene. There are 15 residues in the CDR3. Germline CDR1 SGHTA, CDR2 FQGNSA. This CDR3 reads CASSLLGQGVNGYTF. The CDR3 nucleotides are TGTGCCAGCAGTTTATTGGGACAGGGGGTAAATGGCTACACCTTC.

Many counts were recorded for this clonotype. The chain recombines TRBV6-5 with TRBJ2-2; 7 nucleotides agree with TRBD2. The V gene end was trimmed by 3 bases and the J gene end by 6 bases; junction bases not matched to a gene: 10. The germline gives CDR1 MNHEY, CDR2 SVGAGI. The CDR3 contains 16 residues. Here the CDR3 reads CASSYIVGGPAGELFF. CDR3 sequence (DNA): TGTGCCAGCAGTTATATTGTGGGAGGGCCGGCCGGGGAGCTGTTTTTT.

Many counts were recorded for this clonotype. The chain joins TRBV2 to TRBJ2-1; D may be TRBD2 (5 bases). Germline loops: CDR1 SNHLY, CDR2 FYNNEI. This CDR3 has 15 amino acids. V dropped 4 bases and J dropped 6 bases, with 16 bases sitting between them. The DNA for the CDR3 is TGTGCCAGCAGTGCCCAACTAGTGTCCGTCAATGAGCAGTTCTTC. Translation gives CASSAQLVSVNEQFF.

This clonotype was seen repeatedly, ten times or more. The chain couples TRBV7-2 to TRBJ1-1; unclear D gene. Between the trimmed V and J ends, which lost 1 base and 1 base, there was a span of 4 bases. The CDR3 loop spans 13 amino acids. Germline V gene sequence: CDR1 SGHTA, CDR2 FQGNSA. The CDR3 region is CASSLVPNTEAFF. DNA for the CDR3: TGTGCCAGCAGCTTAGTCCCGAACACTGAAGCTTTCTTT.

This clonotype was observed many times. The chain combines TRBV7-2 with TRBJ1-5; D is undetermined. The CDR3 consists of 15 residues. Germline CDR1 reads SGHTA; CDR2 reads FQGNSA. V shed 6 bases and J shed 0 bases, with 12 bases lying between them. CDR3 in amino acids: CASRYSSTSNQPQHF. CDR3 DNA sequence: TGTGCCAGCAGGTACAGTTCAACTAGCAATCAGCCCCAGCATTTT.

Ten or more counts support this clonotype. This chain connects TRBV7-9 to TRBJ2-3, with 9 nucleotides matching TRBD2. CDR1 and CDR2 (germline): SEHNR, FQNEAQ (reference sequence). CDR3 size: 15 residues. Trimming took 1 base from V and 6 from J; bases not matched to a gene: 5. CDR3 nucleotides: TGTGCCAGCAGCTTAGTTAGCGGGAGCTACGATACGCAGTATTTT. It yields the protein CASSLVSGSYDTQYF.

This clonotype was seen only a few times. In DNA, the CDR3 is TGCAGTGCTGGTCTCACCGGGACGGCGAACACTGAAGCTTTCTTT. It yields the protein CSAGLTGTANTEAFF. The rearrangement links TRBV20-1 to TRBJ1-1; maybe TRBD1 (5 bases). The CDR3 covers 15 residues. Between the trimmed V and J ends, which lost 5 bases and 1 base, there was a span of 17 bases. Germline CDR1 reads DFQATT; CDR2 reads SNEGSKA (reference sequence).

This clonotype was observed at least ten times. This chain links TRBV7-2 with TRBJ2-5; 13 bases agree with TRBD2. Per the germline V gene, CDR1 is SGHTA and CDR2 is FQGNSA. There are 17 residues in the CDR3. V lost 5 bases, J lost 5 bases, and 11 bases stayed unmatched. The CDR3, as DNA: TGTGCCAGCAGCCTCCACGGACTAGCGGGGGACGCGGAGACCCAGTACTTC. It encodes CASSLHGLAGDAETQYF. Full variable domain (remainder filled in from reference TRBV7-2 and TRBJ2-5): GAGVSQSPSNKVTEKGKDVELRCDPISGHTALYWYRQSLGQGLEFLIYFQGNSAPDKSGLPSDRFSAERTGGSVSTLTIQRTQQEDSAVYLCASSLHGLAGDAETQYFGPGTRLLVL.

The V gene is TRBV28, the J gene TRBJ1-3, with a tentative D call TRBD1 (5 bases). CDR1 MDHEN and CDR2 SYDVKM come from the germline V gene. V lost 8 bases and J 0 bases, leaving 14 bases between the germline ends. The CDR3 length is 15 residues. CDR3 nucleotides: TGTGCCAGCGGGGTTTACAGGCGCTCTGGAAACACCATATATTTT. It codes for CASGVYRRSGNTIYF.

The J gene is TRBJ2-7, the V gene TRBV7-6, with 8 bases identical to TRBD1. V dropped 1 base and J dropped 6; count of bases not matched to a gene: 5. The V gene's germline CDR1 is SGHVS and CDR2 FNYEAQ. The length of the CDR3 is 14 residues. CDR3 DNA: TGTGCCAGCAGCTTAGTTCAGGGGGCGACCGAGCAGTACTTC. It translates to CASSLVQGATEQYF.

This clonotype was seen ten or more times. This chain uses TRBV7-9 with TRBJ1-1, with unresolved D. The CDR3 consists of 13 residues. The germline V and J ends were trimmed by 1 base and 4 bases, with 7 bases remaining between them. Germline-derived CDR1 and CDR2 are SEHNR and FQNEAQ (reference sequence). CDR3 sequence reads: CASSLELITEAFF. CDR3 bases: TGTGCCAGCAGCTTAGAGTTGATCACTGAAGCTTTCTTT.

Many counts were recorded for this clonotype. J is TRBJ2-3 and V is TRBV11-3, with D maybe TRBD2 (6 bases). There are 15 residues in the CDR3. CDR1 is SGHNT and CDR2 is YENEEA in the germline V gene. Trimming removed 3 bases at V and 2 bases at J, with 12 bases between. The CDR3 DNA reads TGTGCCAGCAGCTTGAGAGTAGCGGTCACAGATACGCAGTATTTT. Translation gives CASSLRVAVTDTQYF.

This clonotype was counted ten times or more. V gene TRBV7-2 combines with J gene TRBJ2-3, with 12 positions matching TRBD2. The CDR3 extends over 17 amino acids. V gave up 4 bases and J gave up 1 base; unmatched junction bases: 6. Germline V gene sequence: CDR1 SGHTA, CDR2 FQGNSA. For the CDR3, the DNA is TGTGCCAGCAGCTCGACTAGCGGGGGATGGGGCACAGATACGCAGTATTTT. Its protein is CASSSTSGGWGTDTQYF.

This clonotype was recorded many times. The CDR3 DNA is TGTGCCAGCAGCGGGGAGAGGACAGGGGGAAGAAGAGAGACCCAGTACTTC. This sequence encodes CASSGERTGGRRETQYF. This sequence joins TRBV9 and TRBJ2-5; TRBD1 matches 10 bases. CDR1 and CDR2 (germline): SGDLS, YYNGEE. The V and J ends lost 3 bases and 4 bases, in that order; junction bases with no gene match: 12. The CDR3 is 17 residues long.

This clonotype was found a few times. The conserved final phenylalanine or tryptophan is absent from the CDR3, which likely points to a read error. This chain joins TRBV7-2 and TRBJ2-1, with D perhaps matching TRBD1 (5 bases). The V end was cut by 3 bases, the J end by 3 bases, with 6 bases between. There are 13 residues in the CDR3. Germline CDR1 and CDR2: SGHTA and FQGNSA. The CDR3 sequence: CASSFRGYNEQFL. The CDR3 DNA sequence: TGTGCCAGCAGCTTTAGGGGCTACAATGAGCAGTTCCTC.

This clonotype was detected many times. DNA of the CDR3: TGTGCCAGCAATAGGACAGCGAGAAATTCACCCCTCCACTTT. This encodes CASNRTARNSPLHF. The chain couples TRBV12-3 or TRBV12-4 to TRBJ1-6; maybe TRBD1 (6 bases). Trimming took off 7 bases at V and 7 bases at J, with 14 bases between the two ends. The CDR3 is 14 amino acids.

This clonotype was observed at least ten times. This chain uses TRBV7-2 with TRBJ2-2; TRBD2 aligns across 8 bases. CDR1 is SGHTA and CDR2 is FQGNSA in the germline V gene. This CDR3 comprises 15 residues. V shed 5 bases and J 6 bases; nucleotides not matched to a gene: 8. CDR3 bases: TGTGCCAGCAGCGAGGCGGGAGGACCGGCCGGGGAGCTGTTTTTT. This encodes CASSEAGGPAGELFF.

This clonotype was detected ten times or more. V is TRBV7-6 and J is TRBJ2-7; D call uncertain. The CDR3 length is 15 residues. Germline lookup yields CDR1 SGHVS and CDR2 FNYEAQ. Trimming took off 1 base at V and 0 bases at J, with 10 bases between the two ends. The CDR3 DNA is TGTGCCAGCAGCTTAGAGGCGGTTGGCTCCTACGAGCAGTACTTC. It specifies CASSLEAVGSYEQYF.

This clonotype showed up many times. This chain connects TRBV27 to TRBJ2-7; D possibly uses TRBD1 or TRBD2 (5 bases each). Trimming took off 2 bases at V and 5 bases at J, with 13 bases between the two ends. Looked up from germline, CDR1 is MNHEY and CDR2 is SMNVEV (reference sequence). The CDR3 loop spans 14 amino acids. The CDR3 reads CASSLLGTRHEQYF. The CDR3 DNA reads as TGTGCCAGCAGTTTACTAGGGACCCGCCACGAGCAGTACTTC.

This clonotype came up many times. The V call is TRBV19, the J call TRBJ2-3; D gene ambiguous. Per the germline V gene, CDR1 is LNHDA and CDR2 is SQIVND (reference sequence). The V end was cut by 0 bases, the J end by 0 bases, with 7 bases between. CDR3 length: 15 amino acids. CDR3 DNA: TGTGCCAGTAGTATAGATGCCAGTAGCACAGATACGCAGTATTTT. Translated, it gives CASSIDASSTDTQYF.

Ten or more counts support this clonotype. The genes are TRBV19 and TRBJ2-2; the match to TRBD2 covers 7 bases. J gave up 4 bases and V 5 bases, and 4 bases lay outside the gene matches. The CDR3 is 14 residues long. Germline V gene sequence: CDR1 LNHDA, CDR2 SQIVND (reference sequence). CDR3 amino acids: CASSGEGGTGELFF. The CDR3 coding sequence is TGTGCCAGTAGTGGGGAGGGAGGCACCGGGGAGCTGTTTTTT.

This clonotype was seen repeatedly, ten times or more. V is TRBV20-1 and J is TRBJ2-3; D unclear. The CDR3 loop spans 13 amino acids. Germline V gene sequence: CDR1 DFQATT, CDR2 SNEGSKA (reference sequence). Trimming removed 6 bases from V and 2 bases from J, with 12 bases in between. In nucleotides, the CDR3 is TGCAGTGCCCGAACGAAGCCCACAGATACGCAGTATTTT. It specifies CSARTKPTDTQYF.

The table lists this clonotype with many counts. The chain uses TRBV12-3 or TRBV12-4 and TRBJ1-2; 7 positions match TRBD1. The CDR3 runs 13 residues. J was trimmed by 5 bases and V by 6 bases; bases with no gene match: 6. CDR3 loop: CASSQGTVYGYTF. The CDR3 nucleotides read TGTGCCAGCAGCCAAGGGACAGTTTATGGCTACACCTTC.

This clonotype was seen at least ten times. V is TRBV19 and J is TRBJ2-3; 8 nucleotides match TRBD2. V was pared by 1 base and J by 1 base, with 7 bases of the junction left unmatched. Germline-derived CDR1 and CDR2 are LNHDA and SQIVND (reference sequence). The CDR3 length is 17 residues. Here the CDR3 reads CASSIGRAGGRTDTQYF. The DNA for the CDR3 is TGTGCCAGTAGTATAGGTCGGGCGGGGGGACGCACAGATACGCAGTATTTT.

This clonotype has ten or more counts. J is TRBJ2-7 and V is TRBV4-2; no definite D call. Per the germline V gene, CDR1 is LGHNA and CDR2 is YNFKEQ. The CDR3 contains 15 residues. Trimming cost V 1 base and J 0 bases, with 10 bases left between them. CDR3 protein: CASSQGVDGSYEQYF. CDR3 nucleotides: TGTGCCAGCAGCCAAGGGGTGGACGGCTCCTACGAGCAGTACTTC.

This clonotype was observed many times. This rearrangement joins TRBV6-6 to TRBJ2-7, with 14 bases aligning to TRBD2. CDR3 length equals 15 residues. Germline CDR1 reads MNHNY; CDR2 reads SVGAGI (reference sequence). The V segment lost 11 bases and the J segment 7 bases; nucleotides outside the gene matches: 13. The DNA of the CDR3 is TGTGCCGCCTCCGGGACTAGCGGGAGATCGGGGGAGCAGTACTTC. Translation gives CAASGTSGRSGEQYF.

This clonotype was observed many times. An end of the junction differs from the germline gene, which may be a read error. This chain uses TRBV7-7 with TRBJ2-7; 7 bases map to TRBD1. Germline loops: CDR1 SSHAT, CDR2 FNYEAQ (reference sequence). The CDR3 spans 13 residues. The chain's CDR3 is CASSSQGTAEQYF. CDR3 nucleotide sequence: TGTGCTAGCAGCTCCCAAGGGACAGCCGAGCAGTACTTC.

This clonotype has a count of ten or more. The rearrangement links TRBV12-3 or TRBV12-4 to TRBJ1-1; D is uncertain. The CDR3 loop spans 17 amino acids. V gave up 3 bases and J gave up 1 base, with 18 bases separating them. In DNA form, the CDR3 reads TGTGCCAGCAGTTTTTTTCAGTTGGGAGGGTGGAACACTGAAGCTTTCTTT. Its translation is CASSFFQLGGWNTEAFF.